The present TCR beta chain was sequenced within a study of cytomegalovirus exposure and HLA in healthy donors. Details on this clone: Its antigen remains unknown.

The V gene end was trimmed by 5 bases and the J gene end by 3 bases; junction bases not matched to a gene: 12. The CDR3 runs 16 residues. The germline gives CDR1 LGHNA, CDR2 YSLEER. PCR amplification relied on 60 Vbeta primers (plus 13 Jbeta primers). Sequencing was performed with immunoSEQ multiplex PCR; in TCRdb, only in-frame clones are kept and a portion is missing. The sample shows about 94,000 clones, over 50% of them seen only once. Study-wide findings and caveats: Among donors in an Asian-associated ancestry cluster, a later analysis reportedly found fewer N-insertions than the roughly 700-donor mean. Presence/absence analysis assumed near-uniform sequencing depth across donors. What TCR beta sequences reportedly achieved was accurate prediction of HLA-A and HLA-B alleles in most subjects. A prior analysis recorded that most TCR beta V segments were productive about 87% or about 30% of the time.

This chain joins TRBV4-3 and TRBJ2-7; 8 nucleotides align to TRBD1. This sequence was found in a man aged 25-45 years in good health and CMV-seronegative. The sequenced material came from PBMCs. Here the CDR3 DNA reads TGCGCCAGCAGCGTTTTCTACGACAGGGGCTTCTACGAGCAGTACTTC. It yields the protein CASSVFYDRGFYEQYF.